Presented here are 7 T cell receptor beta chains from one specimen sequenced in a study of PD-1 blockade in mismatch repair-deficient tumors. The protocol was immunoSEQ multiplex PCR, while the TCRdb copy is restricted to in-frame clones and leaves out a portion. The sample holds under 150,000 clones, 85% to 90% seen once. The sample here was peripheral blood, taken 72 weeks after starting pembrolizumab. The receptor source for this set is an adult with mismatch repair-deficient cancer.

This clone was found once. The chain employs TRBV7-8 and TRBJ1-5; 8 bases match TRBD1. Trimming took 5 bases from V and 2 from J; bases not matched to a gene: 2. The CDR3 runs 14 residues. Germline V CDR1 and CDR2: SGHVS, FQNEAQ. CDR3 in amino acids: CASSRGQGNQPQHF. CDR3 coding DNA: TGTGCCAGCAGCCGGGGACAGGGCAATCAGCCCCAGCATTTT. Full variable domain (rest looked up from reference TRBV7-8 and TRBJ1-5): GAGVSQSPRYKVAKRGQDVALRCDPISGHVSLFWYQQALGQGPEFLTYFQNEAQLDKSGLPSDRFFAERPEGSVSTLKIQRTQQEDSAVYLCASSRGQGNQPQHFGDGTRLSIL.

The rearrangement joins TRBV6-5 to TRBJ2-2; D perhaps matches TRBD2 (6 bases). Germline V gives CDR1 MNHEY, CDR2 SVGAGI. V was clipped by 7 bases and J by 5 bases, with 14 bases between them. The CDR3 is 14 amino acids. For the CDR3, the DNA is TGTGCCAGCACCAGGAGGGCCGGTACCGGGGAGCTGTTTTTT. This codes for CASTRRAGTGELFF.

The genes are TRBV6-5 and TRBJ2-3, with D unclear. Germline V lookup: CDR1 MNHEY, CDR2 SVGAGI. The CDR3 extends over 15 amino acids. Trimming stripped 5 bases from V and 0 bases from J, with 12 bases between. Here the CDR3 reads CASSLDGSSTDTQYF. CDR3 DNA: TGTGCCAGCAGTCTGGACGGTTCTAGCACAGATACGCAGTATTTT.

The DNA for the CDR3 is TGTGCCACCAGCAGCAACCGGGACAGTATTTACAATGAGCAGTTCTTC. This sequence encodes CATSSNRDSIYNEQFF. The V call is TRBV15, the J call TRBJ2-1; the match to TRBD1 covers 7 bases. This CDR3 is built from 16 residues. Germline V CDR1 and CDR2: LNHNV, YYDKDF (reference sequence). V lost 3 bases, J lost 4 bases, and 9 bases stayed unmatched.

The chain recombines TRBV6-5 with TRBJ1-1, with 10 bases aligning to TRBD1. The trim removed 6 bases at V and 4 bases at J, leaving 8 bases unmatched. Germline V CDR1 and CDR2: MNHEY, SVGAGI. The CDR3 length is 15 residues. CDR3 coding DNA: TGTGCCAGCAGCCGGGACAGGGGACGGACCACTGAAGCTTTCTTT. Encoded protein: CASSRDRGRTTEAFF.

The rearrangement joins TRBV7-8 to TRBJ2-7; 12 bases align to TRBD2. V dropped 0 bases and J dropped 3; count of bases not matched to a gene: 3. The germline gives CDR1 SGHVS, CDR2 FQNEAQ. CDR3 length: 16 amino acids. CDR3 DNA: TGTGCCAGCAGCTTAGCTGAGGGACTAGCGGGCTACGAGCAGTACTTC. Translation: CASSLAEGLAGYEQYF.

V is TRBV9 and J is TRBJ1-1, with a possible D match to TRBD1 (6 bases). Trimming pared 2 bases from V and 3 bases from J, leaving 8 bases between. The V gene's germline CDR1 is SGDLS and CDR2 YYNGEE. The CDR3 is 13 amino acids. CDR3 protein: CASSVGQYTEAFF. CDR3 bases: TGTGCCAGCAGCGTTGGACAGTACACTGAAGCTTTCTTT.